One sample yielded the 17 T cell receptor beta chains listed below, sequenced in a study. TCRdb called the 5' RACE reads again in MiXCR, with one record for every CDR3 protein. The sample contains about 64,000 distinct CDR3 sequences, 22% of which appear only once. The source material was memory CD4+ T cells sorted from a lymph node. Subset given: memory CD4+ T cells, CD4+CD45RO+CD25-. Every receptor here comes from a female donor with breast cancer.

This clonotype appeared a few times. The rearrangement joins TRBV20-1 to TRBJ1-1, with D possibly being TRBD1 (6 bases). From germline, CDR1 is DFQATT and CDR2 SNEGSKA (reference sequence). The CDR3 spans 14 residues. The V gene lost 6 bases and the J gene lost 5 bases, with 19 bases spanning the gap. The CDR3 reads CSAQTGTSGTEAFF. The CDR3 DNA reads TGCAGTGCCCAAACCGGGACATCGGGGACTGAAGCTTTCTTT.

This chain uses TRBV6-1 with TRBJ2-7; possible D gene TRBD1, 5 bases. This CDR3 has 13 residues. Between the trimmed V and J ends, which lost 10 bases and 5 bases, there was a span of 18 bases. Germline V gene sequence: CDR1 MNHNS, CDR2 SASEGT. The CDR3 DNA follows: TGTGCCACCCGAACAGGATCGCGCCACGAGCAGTACTTC. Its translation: CATRTGSRHEQYF.

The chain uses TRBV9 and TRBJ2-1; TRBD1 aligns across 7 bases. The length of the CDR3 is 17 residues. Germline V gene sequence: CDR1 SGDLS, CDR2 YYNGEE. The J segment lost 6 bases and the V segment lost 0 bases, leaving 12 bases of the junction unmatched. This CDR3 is CASSVATGQLGVNEQFF. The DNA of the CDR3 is TGTGCCAGCAGCGTAGCTACGGGACAGCTGGGGGTCAATGAGCAGTTCTTC.

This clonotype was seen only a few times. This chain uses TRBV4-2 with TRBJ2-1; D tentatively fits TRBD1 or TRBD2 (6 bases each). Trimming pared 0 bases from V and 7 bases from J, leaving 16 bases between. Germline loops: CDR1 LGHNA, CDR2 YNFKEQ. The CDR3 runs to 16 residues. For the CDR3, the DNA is TGTGCCAGCAGCCAAGAAGGGGGAATAGGAGGGAATGAGCAGTTCTTC. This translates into CASSQEGGIGGNEQFF.

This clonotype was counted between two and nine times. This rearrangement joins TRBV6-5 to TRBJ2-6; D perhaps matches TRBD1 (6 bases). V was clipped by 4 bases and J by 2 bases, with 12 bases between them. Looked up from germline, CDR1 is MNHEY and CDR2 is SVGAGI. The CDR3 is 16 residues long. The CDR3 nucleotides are TGTGCCAGCAGTTTCGGGGCAGGGGCTGGGGCCAACGTCCTGACTTTC. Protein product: CASSFGAGAGANVLTF.

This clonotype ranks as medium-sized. For the CDR3, the DNA is TGCGCCAGCAGCTTGTCTTTGGTATCGGGCACTGAAGCTTTCTTT. It specifies CASSLSLVSGTEAFF. The rearrangement links TRBV5-1 to TRBJ1-1; D is unresolved. Germline assignment: CDR1 SGHRS and CDR2 YFSETQ. The length of the CDR3 is 15 residues. V was pared by 1 base and J by 4 bases, with 14 bases between.

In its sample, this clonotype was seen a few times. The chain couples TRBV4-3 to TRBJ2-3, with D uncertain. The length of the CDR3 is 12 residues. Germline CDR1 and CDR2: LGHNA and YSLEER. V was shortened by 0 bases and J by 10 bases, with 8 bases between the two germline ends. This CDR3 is CASSQDRSAQYF. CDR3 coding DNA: TGCGCCAGCAGCCAAGATCGGAGCGCGCAGTATTTT.

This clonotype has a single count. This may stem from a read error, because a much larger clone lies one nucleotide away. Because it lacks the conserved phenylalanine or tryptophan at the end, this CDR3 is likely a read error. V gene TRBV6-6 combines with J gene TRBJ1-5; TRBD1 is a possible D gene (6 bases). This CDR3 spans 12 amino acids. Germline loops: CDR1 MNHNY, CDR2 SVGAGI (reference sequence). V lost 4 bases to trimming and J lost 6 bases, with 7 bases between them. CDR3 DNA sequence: TGTGCCAGCAGTTCGGGGGCTCAGCCCCAGCATTCT. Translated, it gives CASSSGAQPQHS.

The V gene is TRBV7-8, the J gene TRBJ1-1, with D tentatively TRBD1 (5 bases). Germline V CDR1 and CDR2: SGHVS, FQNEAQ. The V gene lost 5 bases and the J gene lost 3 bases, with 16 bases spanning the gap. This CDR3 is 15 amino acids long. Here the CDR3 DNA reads TGTGCCAGCAGCCAAAGTCAGAGGGGCTACACTGAAGCTTTCTTT. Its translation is CASSQSQRGYTEAFF.

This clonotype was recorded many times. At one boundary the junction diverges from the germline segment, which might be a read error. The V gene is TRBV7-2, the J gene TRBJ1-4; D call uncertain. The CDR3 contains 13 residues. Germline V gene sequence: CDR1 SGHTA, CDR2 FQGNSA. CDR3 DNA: TGTGCCAGCAGCTTAGCCCCACGCGTCGGGCTCAATTTT. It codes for CASSLAPRVGLNF. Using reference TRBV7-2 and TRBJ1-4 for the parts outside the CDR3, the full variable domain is GAGVSQSPSNKVTEKGKDVELRCDPISGHTALYWYRQSLGQGLEFLIYFQGNSAPDKSGLPSDRFSAERTGGSVSTLTIQRTQQEDSAVYLCASSLAPRVGLNFGSGTQLSVL.

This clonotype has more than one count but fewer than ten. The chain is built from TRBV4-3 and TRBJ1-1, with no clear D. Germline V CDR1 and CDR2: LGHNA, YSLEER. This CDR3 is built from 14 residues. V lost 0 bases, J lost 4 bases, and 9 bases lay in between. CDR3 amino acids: CASSQEIRSTEAFF. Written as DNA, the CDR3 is TGCGCCAGCAGCCAAGAAATTAGGAGCACTGAAGCTTTCTTT.

The CDR3 nucleotides are TGTGCCAGCAGTTCCGGGACAGGGAACACTGAAGCTTTCTTT. The encoded protein is CASSSGTGNTEAFF. The V gene is TRBV12-3 or TRBV12-4, the J gene TRBJ1-1, with 8 bases fitting TRBD1. This CDR3 region has 14 residues. Trimming removed 4 bases from V and 1 base from J; junction bases left unmatched: 2.

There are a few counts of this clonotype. The CDR3 DNA reads as TGTGCCATCTCTCCACTTACAGGGGGCTATGGCTACACCTTC. This gives the protein CAISPLTGGYGYTF. The V call is TRBV10-3, the J call TRBJ1-2, with 8 bases aligning to TRBD1. The CDR3 contains 14 residues. After removal of 8 bases from V and 4 bases from J, the junction contained 9 bases not matched to a gene. Germline-derived CDR1 and CDR2 are ENHRY and SYGVKD.

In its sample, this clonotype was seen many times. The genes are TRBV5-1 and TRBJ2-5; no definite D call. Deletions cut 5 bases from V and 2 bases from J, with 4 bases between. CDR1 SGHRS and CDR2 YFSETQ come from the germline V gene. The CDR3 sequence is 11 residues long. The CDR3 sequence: CASRLQETQYF. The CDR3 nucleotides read TGCGCCAGCAGGTTACAAGAGACCCAGTACTTC.

The CDR3 is CASRVGYNEQFF. The CDR3 DNA reads as TGCGCCAGCAGGGTGGGCTACAATGAGCAGTTCTTC. V usage is TRBV5-1 and J usage is TRBJ2-1; no clear D. This CDR3 contains 12 residues. Germline-derived CDR1 and CDR2 are SGHRS and YFSETQ. V lost 5 bases, J lost 3 bases, and 6 bases lay in between.

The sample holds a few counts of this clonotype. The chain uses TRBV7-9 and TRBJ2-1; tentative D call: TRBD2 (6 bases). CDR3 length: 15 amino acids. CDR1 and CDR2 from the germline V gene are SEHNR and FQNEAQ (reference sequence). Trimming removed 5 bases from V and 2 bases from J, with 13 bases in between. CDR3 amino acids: CASSTGTQTYNEQFF. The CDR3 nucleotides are TGTGCCAGCAGCACCGGGACTCAAACCTACAATGAGCAGTTCTTC.

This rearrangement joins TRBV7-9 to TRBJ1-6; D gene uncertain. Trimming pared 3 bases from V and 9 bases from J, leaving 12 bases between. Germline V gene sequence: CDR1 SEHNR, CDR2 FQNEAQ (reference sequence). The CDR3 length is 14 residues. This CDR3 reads CASSFYQAVSPLHF. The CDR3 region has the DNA TGTGCCAGCAGCTTTTACCAGGCAGTTTCACCCCTCCACTTT.